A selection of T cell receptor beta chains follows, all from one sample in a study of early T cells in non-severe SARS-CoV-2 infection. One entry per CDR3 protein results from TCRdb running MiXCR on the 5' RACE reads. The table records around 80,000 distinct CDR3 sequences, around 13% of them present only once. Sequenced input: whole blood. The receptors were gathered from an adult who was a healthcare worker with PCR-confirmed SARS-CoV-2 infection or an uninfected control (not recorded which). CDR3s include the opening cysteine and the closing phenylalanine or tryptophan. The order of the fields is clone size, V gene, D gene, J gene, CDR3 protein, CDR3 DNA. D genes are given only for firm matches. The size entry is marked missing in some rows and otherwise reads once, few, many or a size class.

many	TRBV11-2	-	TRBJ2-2	CASSLGTGELFF	TGTGCCAGCAGCTTAGGCACCGGGGAGCTGTTTTTT
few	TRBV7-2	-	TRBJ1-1	CASSPTLGQGARAFF	TGTGCCAGCAGCCCAACACTAGGCCAGGGTGCTCGGGCTTTCTTT
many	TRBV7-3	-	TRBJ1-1	CASSRSSLNTEAFF	TGTGCCAGCAGCAGGAGCTCTTTGAACACTGAAGCTTTCTTT
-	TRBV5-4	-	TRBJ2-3	CASSSGGTDTQYF	TGTGCCAGCAGCTCAGGGGGCACAGATACGCAGTATTTT
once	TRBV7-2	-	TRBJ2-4	CASSLVPGVQNIQYF	TGTGCCAGCAGCTTAGTACCGGGAGTACAAAACATTCAGTACTTC
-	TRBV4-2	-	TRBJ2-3	CASSPPGGHQADTQYF	TGTGCCAGCAGCCCTCCCGGGGGGCATCAGGCAGATACGCAGTATTTT
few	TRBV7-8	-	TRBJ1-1	CASSLWGTEAFF	TGTGCCAGCAGCTTATGGGGAACTGAAGCTTTCTTT
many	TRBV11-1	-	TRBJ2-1	CASSLDLWRANNEQFF	TGTGCCAGCAGCTTAGATTTGTGGCGGGCGAACAATGAGCAGTTCTTC
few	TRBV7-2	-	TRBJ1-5	CASSLTTGPQHF	TGTGCCAGCAGCTTAACTACAGGGCCCCAGCATTTT
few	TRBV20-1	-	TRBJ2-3	CSASTRVATAGTQYF	TGCAGTGCTAGTACCAGGGTCGCAACAGCGGGTACGCAGTATTTT
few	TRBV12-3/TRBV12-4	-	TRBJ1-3	CASRSDTYSGNTIYF	TGTGCCAGCAGATCGGACACTTACTCTGGAAACACCATATATTTT
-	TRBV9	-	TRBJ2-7	CASSPRNRPYEQYF	TGTGCCAGCAGCCCCCGAAACAGGCCCTACGAGCAGTACTTC
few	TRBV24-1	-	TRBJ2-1	CATSGADGGGARFF	TGTGCCACCAGTGGTGCGGACGGTGGGGGGGCCCGGTTCTTC
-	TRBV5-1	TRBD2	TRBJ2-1	CASSLAGGLAGIREQFF	TGCGCCAGCAGCTTGGCGGGGGGACTAGCGGGAATACGTGAGCAGTTCTTC
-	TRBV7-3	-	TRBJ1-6	CASSPRGGVPLHF	TGTGCCAGCAGCCCGCGGGGCGGAGTACCCCTCCACTTT
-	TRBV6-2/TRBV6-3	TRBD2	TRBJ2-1	CATYWGGVSSYNEQFF	TGTGCCACCTACTGGGGGGGGGTAAGCTCCTACAATGAGCAGTTCTTC
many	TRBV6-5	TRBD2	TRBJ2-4	CASSYGLAVAKNIQYF	TGTGCCAGCAGTTATGGACTAGCGGTAGCCAAAAACATTCAGTACTTC
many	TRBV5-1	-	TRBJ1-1	CASRSTDTEAFF	TGCGCCAGCAGGTCGACAGACACTGAAGCTTTCTTT
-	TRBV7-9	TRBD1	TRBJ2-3	CASSLGAGGFADTQYF	TGTGCCAGCAGCTTAGGAGCAGGGGGCTTCGCAGATACGCAGTATTTT
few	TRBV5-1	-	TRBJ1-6	CASSPGHNNSPLHF	TGCGCCAGCAGCCCGGGACACAATAATTCACCCCTCCACTTT
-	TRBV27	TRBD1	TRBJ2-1	CASSLLGTGLMNEQFF	TGTGCCAGCAGTTTATTAGGGACAGGGTTAATGAATGAGCAGTTCTTC
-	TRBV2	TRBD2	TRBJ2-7	CASGGLAGEQYF	TGTGCCAGCGGGGGACTAGCTGGCGAGCAGTACTTC
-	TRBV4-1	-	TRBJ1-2	CASSQDDYRVGGYTF	TGCGCCAGCAGCCAAGATGATTACAGGGTCGGAGGCTACACCTTC
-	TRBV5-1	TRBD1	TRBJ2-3	CASRQGSADTQYF	TGCGCCAGCAGACAGGGGAGCGCAGATACGCAGTATTTT
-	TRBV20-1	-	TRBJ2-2	CSANRGSTGELFF	TGCAGTGCCAATAGGGGGTCCACCGGGGAGCTGTTTTTT
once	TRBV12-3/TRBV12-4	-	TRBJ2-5	CASSQQAQETQYF	TGTGCCAGCAGCCAACAGGCCCAAGAGACCCAGTACTTC
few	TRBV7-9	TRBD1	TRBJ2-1	CASSTGTGTGDEQFF	TGTGCCAGCAGCACCGGGACAGGGACCGGAGATGAGCAGTTCTTC
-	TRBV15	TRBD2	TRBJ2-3	CATSRDRGLAGGLTQYF	TGTGCCACCAGCAGAGATCGCGGACTAGCGGGAGGTCTTACGCAGTATTTT
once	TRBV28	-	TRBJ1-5	CASSRRLGYQPQHF	TGTGCCAGCAGCCGGAGGCTTGGCTATCAGCCCCAGCATTTT
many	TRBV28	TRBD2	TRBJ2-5	CASSSRLAGVSETQYF	TGTGCCAGCAGTTCTCGGCTAGCGGGAGTCAGTGAGACCCAGTACTTC
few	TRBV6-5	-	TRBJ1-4	CASSYSPGVDEKLFF	TGTGCCAGCAGTTACTCACCGGGCGTGGATGAAAAACTGTTTTTT
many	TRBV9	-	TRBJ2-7	CASSVGAGHSSYEQYF	TGTGCCAGCAGCGTAGGGGCGGGCCATAGCTCCTACGAGCAGTACTTC
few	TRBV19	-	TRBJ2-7	CASSIEGRGEQYF	TGTGCCAGTAGTATAGAGGGCAGGGGCGAGCAGTACTTC
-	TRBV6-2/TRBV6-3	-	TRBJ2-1	CASSLGGGAHNEQFF	TGTGCCAGCAGTCTAGGGGGGGGCGCCCACAATGAGCAGTTCTTC
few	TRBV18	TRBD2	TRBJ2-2	CASSPPSGRIAGELFF	TGTGCCAGCTCACCACCGAGCGGGAGAATAGCCGGGGAGCTGTTTTTT
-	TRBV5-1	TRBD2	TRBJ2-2	CASSPEGLAGVDGELFF	TGCGCCAGCAGCCCCGAGGGGCTAGCGGGGGTTGACGGGGAGCTGTTTTTT
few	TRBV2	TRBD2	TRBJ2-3	CASRHSGRAPTDTQYF	TGTGCCAGCAGGCATAGCGGGAGGGCCCCCACAGATACGCAGTATTTT
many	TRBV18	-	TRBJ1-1	CASSPSQVDTEAFF	TGTGCCAGCTCACCGTCACAGGTCGACACTGAAGCTTTCTTT
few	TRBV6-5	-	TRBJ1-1	CASSYREGDTEAFF	TGTGCCAGCAGTTACCGAGAGGGGGATACTGAAGCTTTCTTT
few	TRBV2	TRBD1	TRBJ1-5	CASSRQGANQPQHF	TGTGCCAGCAGCCGACAGGGGGCTAATCAGCCCCAGCATTTT
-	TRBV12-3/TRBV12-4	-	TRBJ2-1	CASSFGKSSYNEQFF	TGTGCCAGCAGTTTCGGGAAGAGCTCCTACAATGAGCAGTTCTTC
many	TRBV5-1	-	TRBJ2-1	CASSLTGVAYNEQFF	TGCGCCAGCAGCCTGACTGGAGTCGCCTACAATGAGCAGTTCTTC
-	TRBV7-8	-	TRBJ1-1	CASSLQRGAMNTEAFF	TGTGCCAGCAGCCTCCAGCGAGGGGCCATGAACACTGAAGCTTTCTTT
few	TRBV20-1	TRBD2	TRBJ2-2	CSARTGSGLAGYTGELFF	TGCAGTGCTAGAACCGGCAGTGGGCTAGCGGGATACACCGGGGAGCTGTTTTTT
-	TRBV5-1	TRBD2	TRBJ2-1	CASSLTSSGGAYNEQFF	TGCGCCAGCAGCTTGACCTCTAGCGGGGGGGCCTACAATGAGCAGTTCTTC
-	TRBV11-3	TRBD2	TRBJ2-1	CASRGRGAYNEQFF	TGTGCCAGCCGAGGCCGGGGGGCCTACAATGAGCAGTTCTTC
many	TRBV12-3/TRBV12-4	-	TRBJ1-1	CASSPERGKAFF	TGTGCCAGCAGTCCCGAAAGGGGGAAAGCTTTCTTT
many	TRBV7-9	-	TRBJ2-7	CASSFAGVVYEQYF	TGTGCCAGCAGCTTTGCAGGGGTAGTCTACGAGCAGTACTTC
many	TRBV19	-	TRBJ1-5	CASSDPRGNQPQHF	TGTGCCAGTAGCGACCCTCGGGGCAATCAGCCCCAGCATTTT
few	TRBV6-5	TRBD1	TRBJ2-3	CASSYVQGARGSTDTQYF	TGTGCCAGCAGTTACGTCCAGGGGGCGAGGGGAAGCACAGATACGCAGTATTTT
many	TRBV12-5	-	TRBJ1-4	CASGPWVTNEKLFF	TGTGCTAGTGGTCCGTGGGTAACTAATGAAAAACTGTTTTTT
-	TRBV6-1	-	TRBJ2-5	CASSRTFQETQYF	TGTGCCAGCAGTAGGACTTTCCAAGAGACCCAGTACTTC
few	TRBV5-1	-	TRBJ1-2	CASSFNPGVSYGYTF	TGCGCCAGCAGCTTTAATCCAGGGGTCAGCTATGGCTACACCTTC
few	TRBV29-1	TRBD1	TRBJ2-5	CSGEQGPETQYF	TGCAGCGGTGAACAGGGGCCAGAGACCCAGTACTTC
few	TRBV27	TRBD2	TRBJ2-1	CASSFLGRLAGPRQFF	TGTGCCAGCAGTTTCCTAGGGAGACTAGCGGGACCTCGGCAGTTCTTC
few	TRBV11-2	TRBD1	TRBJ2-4	CASSTGTALAKNIQYF	TGTGCCAGCAGCACCGGGACAGCGCTAGCCAAAAACATTCAGTACTTC
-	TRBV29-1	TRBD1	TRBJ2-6	CSVYSGTGKSGANVLTF	TGCAGCGTTTATTCCGGGACAGGGAAGTCTGGGGCCAACGTCCTGACTTTC
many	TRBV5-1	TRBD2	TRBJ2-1	CASSLGGSGGPTSYNEQFF	TGCGCCAGCAGCTTGGGTGGAAGCGGGGGGCCCACCTCCTACAATGAGCAGTTCTTC
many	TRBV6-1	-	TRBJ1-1	CASSDGGGARTEAFF	TGTGCCAGCAGTGATGGCGGGGGGGCGCGGACTGAAGCTTTCTTT
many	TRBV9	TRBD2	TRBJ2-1	CASSVLSGRDSNEQFF	TGTGCCAGCAGTGTTCTTAGCGGGAGGGATAGCAATGAGCAGTTCTTC